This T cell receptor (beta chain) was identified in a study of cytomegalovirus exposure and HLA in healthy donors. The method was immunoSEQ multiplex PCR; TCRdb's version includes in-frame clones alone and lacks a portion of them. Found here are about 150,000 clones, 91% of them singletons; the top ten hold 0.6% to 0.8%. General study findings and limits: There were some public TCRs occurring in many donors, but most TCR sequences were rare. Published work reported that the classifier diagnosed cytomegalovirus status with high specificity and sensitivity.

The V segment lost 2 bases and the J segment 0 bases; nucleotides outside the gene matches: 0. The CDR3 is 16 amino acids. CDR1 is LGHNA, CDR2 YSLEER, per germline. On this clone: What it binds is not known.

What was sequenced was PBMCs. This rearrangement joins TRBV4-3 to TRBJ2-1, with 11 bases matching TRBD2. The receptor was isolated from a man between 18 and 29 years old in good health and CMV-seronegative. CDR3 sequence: CASSQTSGSSYNEQFF. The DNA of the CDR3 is TGCGCCAGCAGCCAAACTAGCGGGAGCTCCTACAATGAGCAGTTCTTC.